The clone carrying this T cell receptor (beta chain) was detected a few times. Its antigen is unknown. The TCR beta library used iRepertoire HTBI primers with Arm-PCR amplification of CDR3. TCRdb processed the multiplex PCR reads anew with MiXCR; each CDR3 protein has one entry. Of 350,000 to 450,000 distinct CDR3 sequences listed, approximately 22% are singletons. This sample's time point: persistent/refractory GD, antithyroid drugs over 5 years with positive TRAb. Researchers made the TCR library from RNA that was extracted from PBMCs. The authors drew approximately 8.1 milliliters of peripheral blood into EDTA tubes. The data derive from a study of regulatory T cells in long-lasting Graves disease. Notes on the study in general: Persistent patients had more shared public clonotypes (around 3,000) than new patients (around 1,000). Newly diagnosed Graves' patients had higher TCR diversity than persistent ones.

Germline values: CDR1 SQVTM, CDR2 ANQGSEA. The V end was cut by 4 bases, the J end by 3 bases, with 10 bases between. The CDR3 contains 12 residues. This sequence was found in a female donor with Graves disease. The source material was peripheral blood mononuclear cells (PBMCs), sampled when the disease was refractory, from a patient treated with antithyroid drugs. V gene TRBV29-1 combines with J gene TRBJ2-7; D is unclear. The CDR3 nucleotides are TGCAGCGTTGGGTCGCAGAACTACGAGCAGTACTTC. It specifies CSVGSQNYEQYF.